Listed below are T cell receptor beta chains from one sample, sequenced in a study of T cell changes during pregnancy in multiple sclerosis. Profiled with immunoSEQ multiplex PCR; TCRdb holds only in-frame clones, not every one. This sample carries 35,000 to 45,000 clones, 85% to 90% of them seen once, and the ten largest clones take around 0.5%. The sequenced sample was CD4+ T cells from peripheral blood mononuclear cells, obtained in the first trimester of pregnancy. These receptors all come from a female donor with multiple sclerosis, enrolled in a pregnancy study. CDR3s include the opening cysteine and the closing phenylalanine or tryptophan. D genes are given only for firm matches. Not every row has a clone size; where given, it reads once, few, many or a size class.

V gene	D gene	J gene	clone size	CDR3 DNA	CDR3 protein
TRBV28	-	TRBJ2-2	-	TGTGCCAGCAGTACTCTAAAACCCGGGGAGCTGTTTTTT	CASSTLKPGELFF
TRBV19	-	TRBJ2-7	-	TGTGCCAGTAGTCCCTTTACAGGATCCTACGAGCAGTACTTC	CASSPFTGSYEQYF
TRBV30	-	TRBJ2-7	-	TGTGCCTGGAATCTAGTGGCCTACGAGCAGTACTTC	CAWNLVAYEQYF
TRBV10-3	TRBD2	TRBJ2-1	-	TGTGCCATCAGTGAGTCCGGGGGGTCCTACAATGAGCAGTTCTTC	CAISESGGSYNEQFF
TRBV6-6	-	TRBJ1-4	-	TGTGCCAGCAGTTACTCGGGCCAGCCTTATGAAAAACTGTTTTTT	CASSYSGQPYEKLFF
TRBV5-1	-	TRBJ2-2	-	TGCGCCAGCAGCCCGTCTAGCTGGGGCGGGGAGCTGTTTTTT	CASSPSSWGGELFF
TRBV6-6	-	TRBJ1-1	-	TGTGCCAGCAGTTACACTGAGTTCGAGAGGTCTTTCTTT	CASSYTEFERSFF
TRBV5-1	-	TRBJ2-1	once	TGCGCCAGCACCGGGAGCGGTAGCTCCTACAATGAGCAGTTCTTC	CASTGSGSSYNEQFF
TRBV19	TRBD1	TRBJ1-4	once	TGTGCCAGTAGTTTCCGGGACAGACCTTTTCTGTTTTTT	CASSFRDRPFLFF
TRBV18	TRBD1	TRBJ1-2	-	TGTGCCAGCTCACCGGGACAGGGGGCAAGGTATGGCTACACCTTC	CASSPGQGARYGYTF
TRBV7-2	-	TRBJ1-1	-	TGTGCCAGCAGCGGTGCGGGTAACACTGAAGCTTTCTTT	CASSGAGNTEAFF
TRBV7-2	TRBD1	TRBJ2-3	-	TGTGCCAGCAGCCCATCAGGGGGCGCAGGAGATACGCAGTATTTT	CASSPSGGAGDTQYF
TRBV6-6	-	TRBJ2-3	once	TGTGCCAGCAGTTACTCGATGGCGGGCACAGATACGCAGTATTTT	CASSYSMAGTDTQYF
TRBV7-3	TRBD2	TRBJ2-1	once	TGTGCCAGCAGCTTAGCGGGAGGGCCCAATGAGCAGTTCTTC	CASSLAGGPNEQFF
TRBV30	TRBD1	TRBJ1-2	few	TGTGCCTGGTGGACAGGGAGCTATGGCTACACCTTC	CAWWTGSYGYTF
TRBV9	-	TRBJ2-3	-	TGTGCCAGCAGCGTATCCGGGGATACGCAGTATTTT	CASSVSGDTQYF
TRBV28	TRBD1	TRBJ2-2	-	TGTGCCAGCAGTTTAGCGGGGACAGGAACCGGGGAGCTGTTTTTT	CASSLAGTGTGELFF
TRBV5-1	-	TRBJ2-7	-	TGCGCCAGCAGCTACGGCGGAAGCTCCTACGAGCAGTACTTC	CASSYGGSSYEQYF
TRBV6-5	-	TRBJ2-4	once	TGTGCCAGCAGGAAAATAGGGGAAAACATTCAGTACTTC	CASRKIGENIQYF
TRBV6-1	-	TRBJ1-1	-	TGTGCCAGCAGGGCTGGCTGGAACACTGAAGCTTTCTTT	CASRAGWNTEAFF
TRBV5-8	-	TRBJ2-1	-	TGTGCCAGCAGCTGGATGACCCTCGGTGGGCGTACTGAGCAGTTCTTC	CASSWMTLGGRTEQFF
TRBV9	TRBD1	TRBJ2-5	once	TGTGCCAGCAGCGTAGGAGGGACAGGGGGTGTCCAAGAGACCCAGTACTTC	CASSVGGTGGVQETQYF
TRBV6-1	-	TRBJ2-6	-	TGTGCCAGCAGTGAAAGCATCTCTGGGGCCAACGTCCTGACTTTC	CASSESISGANVLTF
TRBV6-5	TRBD1	TRBJ2-5	-	TGTGCCAGCAGAGACAGGGCCCAGACCCAGTACTTC	CASRDRAQTQYF
TRBV6-4	TRBD2	TRBJ2-3	once	TGTGCCAGCAGTGAGGAACTTAGCGGGACTTCGGATACGCAGTATTTT	CASSEELSGTSDTQYF
TRBV30	-	TRBJ2-7	-	TGTGCCTGGGAATCGGGACACCCCTACGAGCAGTACTTC	CAWESGHPYEQYF
TRBV29-1	-	TRBJ2-7	-	TGCAGCGTTGAAGTAAGGACTGTCTCCTACGAGCAGTACTTC	CSVEVRTVSYEQYF
TRBV27	-	TRBJ1-2	-	TGTGCCAGCAGTTTTTCAGGCCGGAACTATGGCTACACCTTC	CASSFSGRNYGYTF
TRBV6-1	TRBD2	TRBJ2-1	-	TGTGCCAGCAGTCTCATAGCGGGAGGGATGAATGAGCAGTTCTTC	CASSLIAGGMNEQFF
TRBV5-4	-	TRBJ2-2	-	TGTGCCAGCAGCTTGGGCGGGAACACCGGGGAGCTGTTTTTT	CASSLGGNTGELFF
TRBV11-3	TRBD1	TRBJ1-1	-	TGTGCCAGCAAGACAGGGAGAGGCACTGAAGCTTTCTTT	CASKTGRGTEAFF
TRBV2	-	TRBJ2-3	-	TGTGCCAGCAGTGTCAAAGATACGCAGTATTTT	CASSVKDTQYF
TRBV5-4	-	TRBJ2-7	-	TGTGCCAGCAGACCAGACCTTGTCGGGACAAATACCGAGCAGTACTTC	CASRPDLVGTNTEQYF
TRBV5-1	TRBD2	TRBJ2-7	once	TGCGCCAGCAGTCCTCTAGCGGGTGGCTCCTACGAGCAGTACTTC	CASSPLAGGSYEQYF
TRBV11-2	-	TRBJ2-2	-	TGTGCCAGCAGCTTAGTTCGGGGGTCGAACACCGGGGAGCTGTTTTTT	CASSLVRGSNTGELFF
TRBV30	-	TRBJ1-2	once	TGTGCCTGGACCTCCGGGGCCAGGGAGGGAGGCTACACCTTC	CAWTSGAREGGYTF
TRBV19	TRBD2	TRBJ2-3	-	TGTGCCAGTACCCGGGGAAGGGCGGGAGTAGATACGCAGTATTTT	CASTRGRAGVDTQYF
TRBV18	-	TRBJ2-3	-	TGTGCCAGCTCACGAACTAGCACAGATACGCAGTATTTT	CASSRTSTDTQYF
TRBV4-1	-	TRBJ2-2	-	TGCGCCAGCAGCCAAGAGCGACTCCCCGCGAACACCGGGGAGCTGTTTTTT	CASSQERLPANTGELFF
TRBV5-1	TRBD2	TRBJ2-1	-	TGCGCCAGCAGCTTGGTCGGTAGCGGGATATACAATGAGCAGTTCTTC	CASSLVGSGIYNEQFF
TRBV6-1	TRBD1	TRBJ1-1	few	TGTGCCAGCAGCGGGACAGGGGAAACTGAAGCTTTCTTT	CASSGTGETEAFF
TRBV5-4	-	TRBJ1-1	-	TGTGCCAGCAGCTTGGTAAGGGACGGGGGTTTTGAAGCTTTCTTT	CASSLVRDGGFEAFF
TRBV5-1	TRBD2	TRBJ2-3	-	TGCGCCAGCAGCTTGGAAGGACTAGCGGCCACAGATACGCAGTATTTT	CASSLEGLAATDTQYF
TRBV30	-	TRBJ1-2	-	TGTGCCTGGACCCTACACCCGCCCCGGGAAAACTATGGCTACACCTTC	CAWTLHPPRENYGYTF
TRBV6-6	-	TRBJ1-1	-	TGTGCCAGCGTTCCGTCAGGGTTGGACACTGAAGCTTTCTTT	CASVPSGLDTEAFF
TRBV5-1	-	TRBJ2-2	-	TGCGCCAGTCAACAGACGAACACCGGGGAGCTGTTTTTT	CASQQTNTGELFF
TRBV25-1	-	TRBJ2-1	once	TGTGCCAGCAGTAGACAGACGAGTCACAATGAGCAGTTCTTC	CASSRQTSHNEQFF